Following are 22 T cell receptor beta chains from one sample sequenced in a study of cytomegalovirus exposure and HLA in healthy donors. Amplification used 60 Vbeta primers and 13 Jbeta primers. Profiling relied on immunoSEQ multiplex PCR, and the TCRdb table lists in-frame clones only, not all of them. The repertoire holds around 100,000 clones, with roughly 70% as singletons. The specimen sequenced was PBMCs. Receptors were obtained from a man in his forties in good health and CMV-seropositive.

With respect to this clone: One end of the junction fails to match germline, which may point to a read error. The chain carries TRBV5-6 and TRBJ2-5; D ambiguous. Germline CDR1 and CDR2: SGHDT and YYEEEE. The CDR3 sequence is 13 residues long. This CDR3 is CASSFKIQETQYF. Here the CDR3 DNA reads TGTGCCAGCAGCTTCAAAATCCAAGAGACTCAGTACTTC.

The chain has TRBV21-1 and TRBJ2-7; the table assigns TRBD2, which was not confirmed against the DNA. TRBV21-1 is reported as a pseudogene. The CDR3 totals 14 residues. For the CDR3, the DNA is TGTGCCAAAGTCGGGGGGAAGTGGATAAACGAGCAGTACGTC. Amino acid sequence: CAKVGGKWINEQYV.

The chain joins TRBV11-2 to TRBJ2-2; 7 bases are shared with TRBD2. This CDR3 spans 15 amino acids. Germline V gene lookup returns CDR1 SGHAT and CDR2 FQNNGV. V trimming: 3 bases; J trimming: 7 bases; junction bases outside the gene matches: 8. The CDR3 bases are TGTGCCAGCAGCTTGGGGGAGGGCCCTGGCGGGGAGCTGTTTTTT. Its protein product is CASSLGEGPGGELFF.

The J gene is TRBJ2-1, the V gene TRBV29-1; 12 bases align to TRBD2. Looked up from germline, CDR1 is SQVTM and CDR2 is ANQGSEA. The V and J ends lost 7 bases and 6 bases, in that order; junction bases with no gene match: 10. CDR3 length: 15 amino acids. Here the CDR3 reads CSAPLTSGSSNEQFF. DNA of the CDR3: TGCAGCGCTCCTTTGACTAGCGGGAGCTCCAATGAGCAGTTCTTC.

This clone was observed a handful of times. CDR3 region: CASSPDSNYGYTF. The CDR3 nucleotides are TGTGCCAGCTCACCGGACAGTAACTATGGCTACACCTTC. This chain connects TRBV18 to TRBJ1-2, with a weak D call TRBD1 (6 bases). CDR3 length equals 13 residues. Trimming cost V 3 bases and J 1 base, with 6 bases left between them. CDR1 and CDR2 (germline): KGHSH, LQKENI.

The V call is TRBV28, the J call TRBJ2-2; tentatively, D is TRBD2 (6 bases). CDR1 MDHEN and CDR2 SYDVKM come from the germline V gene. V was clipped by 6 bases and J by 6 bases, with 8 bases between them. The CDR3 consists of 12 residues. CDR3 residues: CASSRDSGELFF. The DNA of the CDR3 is TGTGCCAGCAGCCGGGACTCCGGGGAGCTGTTTTTT.

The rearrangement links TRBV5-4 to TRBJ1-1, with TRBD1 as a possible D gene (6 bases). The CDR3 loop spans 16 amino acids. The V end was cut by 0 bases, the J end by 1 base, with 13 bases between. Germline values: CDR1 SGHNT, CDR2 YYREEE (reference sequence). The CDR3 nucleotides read TGTGCCAGCAGCTTGGATCCCGGCAGGGGGAACACTGAAGCTTTCTTT. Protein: CASSLDPGRGNTEAFF.

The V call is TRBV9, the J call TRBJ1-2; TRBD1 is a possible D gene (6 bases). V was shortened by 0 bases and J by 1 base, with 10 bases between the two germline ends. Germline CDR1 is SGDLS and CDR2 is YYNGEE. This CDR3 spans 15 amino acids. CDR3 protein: CASSVDGTSNYGYTF. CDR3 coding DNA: TGTGCCAGCAGCGTAGACGGGACAAGTAACTATGGCTACACCTTC.

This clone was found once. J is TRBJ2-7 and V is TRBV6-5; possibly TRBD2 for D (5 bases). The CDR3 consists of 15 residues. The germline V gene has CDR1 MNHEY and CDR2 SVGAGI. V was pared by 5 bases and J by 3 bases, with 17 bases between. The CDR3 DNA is TGTGCCAGCAGTCGCGACTACCGTGCGGTCTACGAGCAGTACTTC. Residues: CASSRDYRAVYEQYF.

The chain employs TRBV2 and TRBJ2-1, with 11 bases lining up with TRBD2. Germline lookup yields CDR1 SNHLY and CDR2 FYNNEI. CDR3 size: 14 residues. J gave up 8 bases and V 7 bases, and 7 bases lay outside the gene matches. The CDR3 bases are TGTGCCAGCAACCTACTAGCGGGAGACGATGAGCAGTTCTTC. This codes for CASNLLAGDDEQFF.

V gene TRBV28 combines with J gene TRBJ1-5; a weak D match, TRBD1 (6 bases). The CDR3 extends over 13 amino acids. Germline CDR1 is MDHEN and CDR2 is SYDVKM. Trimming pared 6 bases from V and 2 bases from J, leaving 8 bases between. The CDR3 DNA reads TGTGCCAGCAGAGGGGGGGGCAATCAGCCCCAGCATTTT. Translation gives CASRGGGNQPQHF.

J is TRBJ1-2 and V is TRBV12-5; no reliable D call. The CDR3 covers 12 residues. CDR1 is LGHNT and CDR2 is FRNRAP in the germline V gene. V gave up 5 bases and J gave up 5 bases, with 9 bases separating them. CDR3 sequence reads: CASGVSTYGYTF. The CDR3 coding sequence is TGTGCTAGTGGTGTGAGTACTTATGGCTACACCTTC. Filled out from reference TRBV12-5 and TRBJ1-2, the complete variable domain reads DARVTQTPRHKVTEMGQEVTMRCQPILGHNTVFWYRQTMMQGLELLAYFRNRAPLDDSGMPKDRFSAEMPDATLATLKIQPSEPRDSAVYFCASGVSTYGYTFGSGTRLTVV.

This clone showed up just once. CDR3 loop: CASSVFGGGEGETQYF. For the CDR3, the DNA is TGTGCCAGCAGCGTATTTGGCGGGGGGGAGGGAGAGACCCAGTACTTC. The V gene is TRBV9, the J gene TRBJ2-5; 9 bases map to TRBD2. The CDR3 extends over 16 amino acids. CDR1 is SGDLS, CDR2 YYNGEE, per germline. V lost 1 base, J lost 4 bases, and 8 bases stayed unmatched.

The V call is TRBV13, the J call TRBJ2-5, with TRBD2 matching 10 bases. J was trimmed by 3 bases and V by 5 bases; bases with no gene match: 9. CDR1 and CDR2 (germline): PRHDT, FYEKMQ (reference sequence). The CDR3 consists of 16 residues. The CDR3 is CASSARGLAGEETQYF. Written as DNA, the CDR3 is TGTGCCAGCAGCGCAAGGGGGCTAGCGGGAGAAGAGACCCAGTACTTC. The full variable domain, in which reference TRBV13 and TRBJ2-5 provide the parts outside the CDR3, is AAGVIQSPRHLIKEKRETATLKCYPIPRHDTVYWYQQGPGQDPQFLISFYEKMQSDKGSIPDRFSAQQFSDYHSELNMSSLELGDSALYFCASSARGLAGEETQYFGPGTRLLVL.

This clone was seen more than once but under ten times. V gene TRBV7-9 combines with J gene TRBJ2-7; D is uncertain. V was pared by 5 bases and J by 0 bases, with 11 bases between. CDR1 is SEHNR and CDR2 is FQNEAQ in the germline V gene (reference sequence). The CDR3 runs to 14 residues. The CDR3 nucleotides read TGTGCCAGCAGCCACCCGGGTAGCTCCTACGAGCAGTACGTC. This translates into CASSHPGSSYEQYV.

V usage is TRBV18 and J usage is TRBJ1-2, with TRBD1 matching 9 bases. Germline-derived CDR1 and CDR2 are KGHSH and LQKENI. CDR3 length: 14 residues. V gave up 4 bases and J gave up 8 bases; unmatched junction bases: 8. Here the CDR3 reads CASSLQGAGWGYTF. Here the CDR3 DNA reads TGTGCCAGCTCACTACAGGGGGCCGGATGGGGCTACACCTTC. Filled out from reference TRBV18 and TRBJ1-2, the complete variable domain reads NAGVMQNPRHLVRRRGQEARLRCSPMKGHSHVYWYRQLPEEGLKFMVYLQKENIIDESGMPKERFSAEFPKEGPSILRIQQVVRGDSAAYFCASSLQGAGWGYTFGSGTRLTVV.

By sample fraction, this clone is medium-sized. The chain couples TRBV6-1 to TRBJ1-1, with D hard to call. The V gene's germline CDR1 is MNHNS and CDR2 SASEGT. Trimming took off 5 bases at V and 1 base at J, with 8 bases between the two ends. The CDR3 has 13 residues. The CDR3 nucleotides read TGTGCCAGCAGTAGCCGGGAGAACACTGAAGCTTTCTTT. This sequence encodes CASSSRENTEAFF.

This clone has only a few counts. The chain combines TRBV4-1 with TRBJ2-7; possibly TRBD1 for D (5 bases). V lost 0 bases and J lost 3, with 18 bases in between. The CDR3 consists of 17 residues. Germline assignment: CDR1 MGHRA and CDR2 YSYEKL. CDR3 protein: CASSQESETVINYEQYF. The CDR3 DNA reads TGCGCCAGCAGCCAAGAATCTGAGACAGTGATAAACTACGAGCAGTACTTC.

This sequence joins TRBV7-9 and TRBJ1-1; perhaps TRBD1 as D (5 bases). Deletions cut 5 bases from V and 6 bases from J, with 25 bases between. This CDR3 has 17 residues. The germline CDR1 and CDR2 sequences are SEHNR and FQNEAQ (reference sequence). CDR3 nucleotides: TGTGCCAGCAGCCTCGATGATAACGCGGGGGGTAGGCCTGAAGCTTTCTTT. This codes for CASSLDDNAGGRPEAFF.

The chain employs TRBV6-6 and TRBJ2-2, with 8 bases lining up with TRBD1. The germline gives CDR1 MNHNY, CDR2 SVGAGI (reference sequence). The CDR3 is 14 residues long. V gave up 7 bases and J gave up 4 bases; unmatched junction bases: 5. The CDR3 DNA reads TGTGCCAGCATGGGTGGGACAGGCACCGGGGAGCTGTTTTTT. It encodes CASMGGTGTGELFF.

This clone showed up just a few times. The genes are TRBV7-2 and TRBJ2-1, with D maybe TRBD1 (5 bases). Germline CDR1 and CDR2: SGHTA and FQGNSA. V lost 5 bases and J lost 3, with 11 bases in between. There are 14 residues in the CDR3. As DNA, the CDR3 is TGTGCCAGCAGCCTAAGGGGCAACTACAATGAGCAGTTCTTC. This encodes CASSLRGNYNEQFF.

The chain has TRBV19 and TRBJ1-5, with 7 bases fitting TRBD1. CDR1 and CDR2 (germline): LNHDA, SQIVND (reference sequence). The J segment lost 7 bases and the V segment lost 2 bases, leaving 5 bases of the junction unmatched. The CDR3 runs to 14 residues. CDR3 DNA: TGTGCCAGTAGTATATCAGGGGGGAGGCAGCCCCAGCATTTT. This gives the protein CASSISGGRQPQHF.